The clone carrying this T cell receptor beta chain showed up just a few times. The target antigen is unknown. The CDR3 spans 12 residues. Between the trimmed V and J ends, which lost 3 bases and 8 bases, there was a span of 10 bases. Germline V gives CDR1 DFQATT, CDR2 SNEGSKA (reference sequence). Unique molecular identifiers tagged the TCR beta cDNA libraries. Between roughly 1 and 10 million T cells gave rise to some 470,000 cDNA molecules. TCRdb reprocessed the PCR reads via MiXCR and lists one record per CDR3 protein. The sample includes about 430,000 distinct CDR3 sequences, 39% of them seen just once. The data were taken from a study of post-analysis software for immune sequencing data. Study-wide background: The courses of disease that were included comprised relapsing-remitting, secondary progressive and progressive-relapsing multiple sclerosis.

General observations from the study: Strong co-clustering by F measure was evident for samples that had been prepared in the same batch. The five TRBV segments detected at higher frequency in patients than in controls included TRBV5-6, TRBV5-1 and TRBV20-1. Normalized Chao1 diversity in multiple sclerosis patients fell significantly below that of controls.

The chain links TRBV20-1 to TRBJ1-4, with D unresolved. Material for sequencing was blood. The sequence was collected from a girl aged 2-10 years with multiple sclerosis. The CDR3 DNA follows: TGCAGTGCTAGTCCGAGGGAGGAAAAACTGTTTTTT. Translation gives CSASPREEKLFF.